This entry is about one T cell receptor (beta chain). Its antigen remains unidentified. These data are taken from a study of shared clonotypes between healthy human individuals. Study-wide results and limits: The study's rarefaction showed incomplete sorted-subset sequencing despite large depth.

All donors qualified as healthy HIV-negative adults and had experienced no recent acute infections or vaccinations. CD4+ cell separation produced CD45RA+ naive and CD45RA-negative memory subsets. The CDR3 spans 18 residues. V lost 0 bases, J lost 0 bases, and 8 bases stayed unmatched. The V gene's germline CDR1 is ENHRY and CDR2 SYGVKD. Profiling relied on immunoSEQ multiplex PCR, and the TCRdb table lists in-frame clones only, not all of them. The sample lists about 2.4 million clones, 90% to 95% occurring once. Sequencing was done on a sample of naive CD4+ T cells from PBMCs. Subset reported: CD45RA+ positively selected. The rearrangement uses TRBV10-3 and TRBJ2-7; TRBD2 matches at 10 bases. The sequence derives from a man younger than 35 in good health. Some clones in this sample may be carry-over from other donors' samples. The DNA of the CDR3 is TGTGCCATCAGTGAGTCAACAAGGACTAGCGGTAGCTCCTACGAGCAGTACTTC. Encoded protein: CAISESTRTSGSSYEQYF.